One sample yielded the 9 T cell receptor beta chains listed below, sequenced in a study of CD8+CD57+ T cells in acquired aplastic anemia. It was genomic DNA that served as the template for profiling TCR beta VDJ and CDR3. TCRdb passed the reads through MiXCR, listing each CDR3 protein once. The repertoire consists of roughly 180,000 distinct CDR3 sequences, with about 47% occurring once and the leading ten covering about 2.9%. The sequencing input was sorted CD4+, CD8+, or CD8+CD57+ T cells (not recorded which) from PBMCs. These receptor sequences come from a human donor in good health.

The chain uses TRBV20-1 and TRBJ2-3, with 10 bases aligning to TRBD2. Matching the DNA end better, TRBJ2-1 makes the J call doubtful. Germline V gives CDR1 DFQATT, CDR2 SNEGSKA (reference sequence). The length of the CDR3 is 13 residues. The CDR3 reads CSARLAGGQEQFF. The CDR3 coding sequence is TGCAGTGCTAGGTTAGCGGGAGGACAAGAGCAGTTCTTC.

This clonotype has a handful of counts. The chain links TRBV28 to TRBJ2-3, with 11 positions matching TRBD2. V trimming: 5 bases; J trimming: 5 bases; junction bases outside the gene matches: 3. Germline CDR1 MDHEN, CDR2 SYDVKM. The CDR3 contains 14 residues. CDR3 sequence reads: CASSLGLAGDTQYF. Here the CDR3 DNA reads TGTGCCAGCAGTCTAGGACTAGCGGGAGATACGCAGTATTTT.

The chain uses TRBV7-2 and TRBJ1-2, with D uncertain. Looked up from germline, CDR1 is SGHTA and CDR2 is FQGNSA. The CDR3 is 14 residues long. Trimming stripped 5 bases from V and 8 bases from J, with 18 bases between. The CDR3 coding sequence is TGTGCCAGCAGCCGGGTCAACGGAGCGGGAGGCTACACCTTC. Its translation is CASSRVNGAGGYTF.

This clonotype was picked up many times. The chain joins TRBV20-1 to TRBJ2-2, with TRBD1 matching 11 bases. Germline-derived CDR1 and CDR2 are DFQATT and SNEGSKA (reference sequence). The junction had 11 bases not matched to a gene; V was cut back by 5 bases and J by 3 bases. The CDR3 covers 17 residues. CDR3 sequence (DNA): TGCAGTGCTTCGGGGACAGGGGGTAATACGGACACCGGGGAGCTGTTTTTT. The encoded protein is CSASGTGGNTDTGELFF.

This clonotype was recorded many times. The V gene is TRBV4-1, the J gene TRBJ1-2; D remains ambiguous. Per the germline V gene, CDR1 is MGHRA and CDR2 is YSYEKL. The germline V and J ends were trimmed by 0 bases and 7 bases, with 12 bases remaining between them. This CDR3 is built from 14 residues. The CDR3 DNA reads TGCGCCAGCAGCCAAGAATCGGGGAGGCGTGGCTACACCTTC. Protein product: CASSQESGRRGYTF.

The V call is TRBV7-8, the J call TRBJ2-7; unclear D gene. V dropped 5 bases and J dropped 11 bases, with 13 bases sitting between them. The CDR3 length is 11 residues. CDR1 is SGHVS, CDR2 FQNEAQ, per germline. The CDR3 is CASSNLQEEYF. In DNA form, the CDR3 reads TGTGCCAGCAGCAACCTCCAAGAAGAGTACTTC.

There are many counts of this clonotype. This rearrangement joins TRBV11-1 to TRBJ2-2; TRBD1 aligns across 10 bases. The CDR3 length is 16 residues. Unmatched junction bases numbered 5, after V lost 3 bases and J lost 4 bases. CDR1 is SGHAT, CDR2 FQDESV, per germline (reference sequence). CDR3 sequence: CASSFRTGGFTGELFF. In nucleotides, the CDR3 is TGTGCCAGCAGCTTTCGGACAGGGGGATTCACCGGGGAGCTGTTTTTT.

This clonotype was detected a few times. One junction end disagrees with the germline gene, perhaps due to a read error. The chain links TRBV7-7 to TRBJ2-2; D is ambiguous. Germline lookup yields CDR1 SSHAT and CDR2 FNYEAQ (reference sequence). The CDR3 consists of 12 residues. The CDR3 region is CASSLGAGELFF. The CDR3 DNA reads as TGTGCTAGCAGCTTAGGAGCCGGGGAGCTGTTTTTT. Full variable domain (outside the CDR3, taken from reference TRBV7-7 and TRBJ2-2): GAGVSQSPRYKVTKRGQDVTLRCDPISSHATLYWYQQALGQGPEFLTYFNYEAQPDKSGLPSDRFSAERPEGSISTLTIQRTEQRDSAMYRCASSLGAGELFFGEGSRLTVL.

This clonotype was recorded once. The chain couples TRBV2 to TRBJ2-5; possible D gene TRBD2, 5 bases. This CDR3 contains 12 residues. Trimming took off 7 bases at V and 3 bases at J, with 9 bases between the two ends. Germline assignment: CDR1 SNHLY and CDR2 FYNNEI. In DNA form, the CDR3 reads TGTGCCAGCACCCTGGGAGAAGAGACCCAGTACTTC. It encodes CASTLGEETQYF.